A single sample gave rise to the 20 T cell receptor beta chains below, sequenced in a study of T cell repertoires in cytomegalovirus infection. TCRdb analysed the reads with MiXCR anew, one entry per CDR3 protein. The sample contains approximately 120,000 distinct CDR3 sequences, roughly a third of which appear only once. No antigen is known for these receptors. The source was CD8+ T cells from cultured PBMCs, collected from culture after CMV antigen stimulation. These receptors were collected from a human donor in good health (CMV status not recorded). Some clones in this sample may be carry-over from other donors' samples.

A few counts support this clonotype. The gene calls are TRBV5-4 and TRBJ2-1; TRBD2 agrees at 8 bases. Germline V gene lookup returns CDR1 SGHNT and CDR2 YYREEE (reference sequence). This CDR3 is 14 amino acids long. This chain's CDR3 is CALVGSGAGNEQFF. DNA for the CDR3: TGTGCTTTAGTGGGTAGCGGGGCGGGCAATGAGCAGTTCTTC.

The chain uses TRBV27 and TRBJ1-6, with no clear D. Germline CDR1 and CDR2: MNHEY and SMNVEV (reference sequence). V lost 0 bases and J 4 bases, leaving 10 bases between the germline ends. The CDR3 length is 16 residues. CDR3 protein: CASSLSVGSYNSPLHF. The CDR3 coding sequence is TGTGCCAGCAGTTTATCGGTTGGAAGTTATAATTCACCCCTCCACTTT.

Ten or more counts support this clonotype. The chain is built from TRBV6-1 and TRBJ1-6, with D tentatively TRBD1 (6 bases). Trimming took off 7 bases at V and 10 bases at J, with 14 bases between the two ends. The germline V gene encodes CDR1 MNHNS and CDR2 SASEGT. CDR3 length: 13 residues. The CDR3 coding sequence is TGTGCCAGCAAAGGGGGGGAAGGATCACCCCTCCACTTT. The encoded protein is CASKGGEGSPLHF.

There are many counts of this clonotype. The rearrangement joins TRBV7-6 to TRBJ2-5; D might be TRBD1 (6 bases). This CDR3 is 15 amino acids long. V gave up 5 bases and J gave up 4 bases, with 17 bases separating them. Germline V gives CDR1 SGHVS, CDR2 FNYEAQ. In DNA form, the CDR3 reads TGTGCCAGCAGCCAATCTTGGACAGCACTAGAGACCCAGTACTTC. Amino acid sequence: CASSQSWTALETQYF.

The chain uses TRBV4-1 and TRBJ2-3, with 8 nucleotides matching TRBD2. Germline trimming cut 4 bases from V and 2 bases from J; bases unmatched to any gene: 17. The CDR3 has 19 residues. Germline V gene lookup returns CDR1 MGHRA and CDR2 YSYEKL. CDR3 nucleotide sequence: TGCGCCAGCAGCCCCCCGGGCGGGGGGTCTATATACTTCACAGATACGCAGTATTTT. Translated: CASSPPGGGSIYFTDTQYF.

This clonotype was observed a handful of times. The CDR3 sequence is CASSFARNSYEQYF. For the CDR3, the DNA is TGTGCCAGCAGTTTCGCACGGAACTCCTACGAGCAGTACTTC. The chain has TRBV27 and TRBJ2-7; D remains unclear. In germline, CDR1 is MNHEY, CDR2 SMNVEV (reference sequence). Deletions cut 3 bases from V and 0 bases from J, with 9 bases between. The CDR3 consists of 14 residues.

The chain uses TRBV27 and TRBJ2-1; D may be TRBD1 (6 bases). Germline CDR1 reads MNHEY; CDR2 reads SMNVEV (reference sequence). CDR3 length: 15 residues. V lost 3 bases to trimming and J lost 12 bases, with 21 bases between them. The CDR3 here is CASSFTAQGIWRQFF. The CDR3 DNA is TGTGCCAGCAGTTTCACCGCGCAGGGGATCTGGAGGCAGTTCTTC.

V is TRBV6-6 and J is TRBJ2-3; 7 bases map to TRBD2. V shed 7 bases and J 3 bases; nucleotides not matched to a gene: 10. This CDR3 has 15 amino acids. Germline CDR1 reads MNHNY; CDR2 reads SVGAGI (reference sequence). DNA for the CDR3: TGTGCCAGCACAGATAGGGCGGGGGTTACAGATACGCAGTATTTT. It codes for CASTDRAGVTDTQYF.

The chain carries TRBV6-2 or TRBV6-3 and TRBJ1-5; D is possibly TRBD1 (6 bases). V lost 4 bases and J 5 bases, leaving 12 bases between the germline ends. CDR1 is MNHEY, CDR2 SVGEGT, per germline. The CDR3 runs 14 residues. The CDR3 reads CASSSGQDYQPQHF. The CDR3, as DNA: TGTGCCAGCAGTTCGGGACAAGACTATCAGCCCCAGCATTTT.

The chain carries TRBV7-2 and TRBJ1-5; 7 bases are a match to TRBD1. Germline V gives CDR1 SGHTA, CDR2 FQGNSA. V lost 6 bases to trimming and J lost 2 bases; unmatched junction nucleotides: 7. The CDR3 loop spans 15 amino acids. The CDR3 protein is CASSSVTGGNQPQHF. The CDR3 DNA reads TGTGCCAGCAGTTCCGTTACAGGGGGCAATCAGCCCCAGCATTTT.

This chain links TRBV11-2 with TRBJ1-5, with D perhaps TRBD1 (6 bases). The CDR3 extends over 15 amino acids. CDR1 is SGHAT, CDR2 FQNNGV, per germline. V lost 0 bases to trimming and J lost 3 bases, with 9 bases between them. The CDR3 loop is CASSLEAGDNQPQHF. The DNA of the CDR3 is TGTGCCAGCAGCTTAGAGGCAGGGGACAATCAGCCCCAGCATTTT.

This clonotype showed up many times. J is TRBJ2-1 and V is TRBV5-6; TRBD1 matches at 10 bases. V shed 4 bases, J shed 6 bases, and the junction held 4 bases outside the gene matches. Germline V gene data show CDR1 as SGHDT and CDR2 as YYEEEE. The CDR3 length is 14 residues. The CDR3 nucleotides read TGTGCCAGCAGCCGCTGGGACAGGGGCAATGAGCAGTTCTTC. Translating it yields CASSRWDRGNEQFF. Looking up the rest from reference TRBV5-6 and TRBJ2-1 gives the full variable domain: DAGVTQSPTHLIKTRGQQVTLRCSPKSGHDTVSWYQQALGQGPQFIFQYYEEEERQRGNFPDRFSGHQFPNYSSELNVNALLLGDSALYLCASSRWDRGNEQFFGPGTRLTVL.

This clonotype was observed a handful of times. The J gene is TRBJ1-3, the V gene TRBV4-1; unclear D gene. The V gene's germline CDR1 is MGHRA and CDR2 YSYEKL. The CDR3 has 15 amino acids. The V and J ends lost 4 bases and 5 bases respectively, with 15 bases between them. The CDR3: CASSPDIDPRNTIYF. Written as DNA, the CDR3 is TGCGCCAGCAGCCCAGACATCGACCCGAGAAACACCATATATTTT.

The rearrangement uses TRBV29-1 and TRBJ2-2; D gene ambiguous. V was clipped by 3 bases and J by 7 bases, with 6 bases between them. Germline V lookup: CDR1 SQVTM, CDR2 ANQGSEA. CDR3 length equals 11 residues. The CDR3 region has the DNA TGCAGCGTTGACACCGGCGGGGAGCTGTTTTTT. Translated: CSVDTGGELFF.

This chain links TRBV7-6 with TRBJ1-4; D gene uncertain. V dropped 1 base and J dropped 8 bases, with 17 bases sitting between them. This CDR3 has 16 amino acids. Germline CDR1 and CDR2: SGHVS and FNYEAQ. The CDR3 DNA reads TGTGCCAGCAGCTTAGGACCAGGCCCTCCCAGGGAAAAACTGTTTTTT. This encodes CASSLGPGPPREKLFF.

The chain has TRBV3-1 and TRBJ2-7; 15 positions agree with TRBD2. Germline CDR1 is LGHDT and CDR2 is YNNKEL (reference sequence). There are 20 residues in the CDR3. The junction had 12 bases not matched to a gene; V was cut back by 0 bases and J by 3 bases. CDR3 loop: CASSQEWTSGGAEPHYEQYF. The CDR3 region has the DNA TGTGCCAGCAGCCAAGAATGGACTAGCGGGGGGGCCGAACCTCACTACGAGCAGTACTTC.

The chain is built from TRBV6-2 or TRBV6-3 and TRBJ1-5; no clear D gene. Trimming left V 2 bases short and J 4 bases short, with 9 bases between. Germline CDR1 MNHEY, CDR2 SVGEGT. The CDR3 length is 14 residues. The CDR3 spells CASSYAGSNQPQHF. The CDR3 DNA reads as TGTGCCAGCAGTTACGCGGGGTCGAATCAGCCCCAGCATTTT.

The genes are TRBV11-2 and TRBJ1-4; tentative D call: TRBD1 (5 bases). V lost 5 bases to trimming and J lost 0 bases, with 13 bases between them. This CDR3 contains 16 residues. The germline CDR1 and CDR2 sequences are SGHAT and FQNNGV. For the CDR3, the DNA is TGTGCCAGCAGCCCTAGGGACGATTCAACTAATGAAAAACTGTTTTTT. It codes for CASSPRDDSTNEKLFF.

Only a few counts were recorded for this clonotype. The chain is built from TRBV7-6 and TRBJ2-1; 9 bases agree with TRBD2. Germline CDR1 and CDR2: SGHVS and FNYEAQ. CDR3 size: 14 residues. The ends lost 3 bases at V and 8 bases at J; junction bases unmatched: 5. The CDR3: CASSLASGDHEQFF. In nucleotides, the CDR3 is TGTGCCAGCAGCTTGGCTAGCGGGGACCATGAGCAGTTCTTC.

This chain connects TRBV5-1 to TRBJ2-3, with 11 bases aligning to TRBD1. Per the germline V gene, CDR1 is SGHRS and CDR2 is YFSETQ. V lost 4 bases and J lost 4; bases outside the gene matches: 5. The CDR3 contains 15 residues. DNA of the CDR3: TGCGCCAGCAGCCCCGGGGGACAGGGGGCAGATACGCAGTATTTT. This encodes CASSPGGQGADTQYF.